This T cell receptor beta chain emerged from a study of beta chain features in type 1 diabetes. Study-level points and caveats: In every one of the four CD4+ subsets, TCRB CDR3s were moderately but significantly shorter in Type 1 diabetes patients.

Reverse transcribing all isolated RNA meant expressed TCRB transcripts were sequenced. The method was immunoSEQ multiplex PCR; TCRdb's version includes in-frame clones alone and lacks a portion of them. The data show fewer than 350,000 clones, 15% seen once. Germline lookup yields CDR1 SEHNR and CDR2 FQNEAQ (reference sequence). The CDR3 has 14 residues. V trimming: 5 bases; J trimming: 5 bases; junction bases outside the gene matches: 5. This clone was seen a few times. Its antigen is as yet unknown. Source material: naive CD4+ T cells from blood. The sequence was collected from a young man with type 1 diabetes. The chain combines TRBV7-9 with TRBJ1-4; 7 bases are a match to TRBD1. As DNA, the CDR3 is TGTGCCAGCAGCCTCCACAGGGGAAATGAAAAACTGTTTTTT. Translating gives CASSLHRGNEKLFF. Supplemented by reference TRBV7-9 and TRBJ1-4, the full variable domain reads DTGVSQNPRHKITKRGQNVTFRCDPISEHNRLYWYRQTLGQGPEFLTYFQNEAQLEKSRLLSDRFSAERPKGSFSTLEIQRTEQGDSAMYLCASSLHRGNEKLFFGSGTQLSVL.